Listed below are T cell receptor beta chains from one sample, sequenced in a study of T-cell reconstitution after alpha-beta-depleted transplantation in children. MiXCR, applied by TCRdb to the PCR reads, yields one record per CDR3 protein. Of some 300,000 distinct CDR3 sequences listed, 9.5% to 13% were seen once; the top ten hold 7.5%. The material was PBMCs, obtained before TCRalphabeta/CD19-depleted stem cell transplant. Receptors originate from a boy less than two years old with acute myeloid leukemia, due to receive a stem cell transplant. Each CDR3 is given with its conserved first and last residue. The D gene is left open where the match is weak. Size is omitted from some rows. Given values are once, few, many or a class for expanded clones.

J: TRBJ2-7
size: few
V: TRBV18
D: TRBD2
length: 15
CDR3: CASSPQPSGAAEQYF
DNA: TGTGCCAGCTCACCACAGCCTAGCGGGGCGGCCGAGCAGTACTTC

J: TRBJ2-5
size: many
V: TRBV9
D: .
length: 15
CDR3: CASSAPEGGQETQYF
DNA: TGTGCCAGCAGCGCCCCAGAGGGCGGTCAAGAGACCCAGTACTTC

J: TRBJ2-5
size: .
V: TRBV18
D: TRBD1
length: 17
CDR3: CASSPSPGGQGMETQYF
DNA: TGTGCCAGCTCACCCTCACCGGGCGGACAGGGTATGGAGACCCAGTACTTC

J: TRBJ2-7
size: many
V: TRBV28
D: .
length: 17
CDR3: CASSVIPGRDKTYEQYF
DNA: TGTGCCAGCAGCGTCATCCCCGGGCGGGACAAGACCTACGAGCAGTACTTC

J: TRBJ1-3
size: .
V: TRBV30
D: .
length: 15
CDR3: CAWKRDLGSGNTIYF
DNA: TGTGCCTGGAAACGGGACCTCGGATCTGGAAACACCATATATTTT

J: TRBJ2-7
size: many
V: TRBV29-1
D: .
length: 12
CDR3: CSVGGLTYEQYF
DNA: TGCAGCGTTGGAGGGTTAACGTACGAGCAGTACTTC

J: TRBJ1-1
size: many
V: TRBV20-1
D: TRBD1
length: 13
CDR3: CSARDAGGPEAFF
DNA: TGCAGTGCTAGAGATGCAGGGGGCCCTGAAGCTTTCTTT

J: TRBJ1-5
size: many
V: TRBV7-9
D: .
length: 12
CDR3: CASSFINQPQHF
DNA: TGTGCCAGCAGCTTTATCAATCAGCCCCAGCATTTT

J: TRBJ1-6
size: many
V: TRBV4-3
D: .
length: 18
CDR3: CASSQAGTGLGYNSPLHF
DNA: TGCGCCAGCAGCCAAGCCGGAACAGGGTTAGGCTATAATTCACCCCTCCACTTT

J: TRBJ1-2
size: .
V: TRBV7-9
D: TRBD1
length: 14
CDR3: CASSLYRTGGGYTF
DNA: TGTGCCAGCAGCTTATATCGGACAGGGGGAGGCTACACCTTC

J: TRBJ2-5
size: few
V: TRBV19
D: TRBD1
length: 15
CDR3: CASSMGTGGRETQYF
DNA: TGTGCCAGTAGTATGGGGACAGGGGGCAGAGAGACCCAGTACTTC

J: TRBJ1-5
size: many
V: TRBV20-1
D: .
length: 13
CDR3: CSALRASNQPQHF
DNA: TGCAGTGCCCTGCGGGCTAGCAATCAGCCCCAGCATTTT

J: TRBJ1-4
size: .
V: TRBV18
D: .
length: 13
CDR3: CASSPGHGEKLFF
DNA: TGTGCCAGCTCACCAGGTCATGGGGAAAAACTGTTTTTT

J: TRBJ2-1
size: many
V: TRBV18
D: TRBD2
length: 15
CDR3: CASSPTAGSYNEQFF
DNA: TGTGCCAGCTCACCCACAGCGGGATCCTACAATGAGCAGTTCTTC

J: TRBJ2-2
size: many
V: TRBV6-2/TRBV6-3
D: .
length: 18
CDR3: CASRWNQAPYPNTGELFF
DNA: TGTGCCAGCAGATGGAACCAGGCACCCTATCCAAACACCGGGGAGCTGTTTTTT

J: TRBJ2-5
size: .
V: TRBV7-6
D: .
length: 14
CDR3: CATARGAGGETQYF
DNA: TGTGCCACTGCCAGAGGGGCCGGCGGAGAGACCCAGTACTTC

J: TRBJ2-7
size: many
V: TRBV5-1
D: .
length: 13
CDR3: CASSLETRSEQYF
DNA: TGCGCCAGCAGCTTGGAAACTAGAAGTGAGCAGTACTTC

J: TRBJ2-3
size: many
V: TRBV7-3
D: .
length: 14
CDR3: CASSLTVWADTQYF
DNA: TGTGCCAGCAGCTTAACGGTTTGGGCAGATACGCAGTATTTT

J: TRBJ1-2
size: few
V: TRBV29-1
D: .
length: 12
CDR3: CSVGTGNYGYTF
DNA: TGCAGCGTTGGAACGGGGAACTATGGCTACACCTTC

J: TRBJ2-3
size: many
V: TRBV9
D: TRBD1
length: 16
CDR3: CASSRQRQGRTDTQYF
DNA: TGTGCCAGCAGCCGACAGCGACAGGGCCGCACAGATACGCAGTATTTT

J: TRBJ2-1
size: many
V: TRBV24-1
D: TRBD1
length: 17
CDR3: CATSDFNQGAGYNEQFF
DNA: TGTGCCACCAGTGATTTCAACCAGGGGGCAGGGTACAATGAGCAGTTCTTC

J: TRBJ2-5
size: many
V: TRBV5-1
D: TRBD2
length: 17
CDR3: CASSFSGTSGGQETQYF
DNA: TGCGCCAGCAGCTTTAGTGGGACTAGCGGGGGACAAGAGACCCAGTACTTC

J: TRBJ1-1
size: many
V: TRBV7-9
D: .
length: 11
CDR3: CASSLGTDAFF
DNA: TGTGCCAGCAGCTTGGGGACCGACGCTTTCTTT

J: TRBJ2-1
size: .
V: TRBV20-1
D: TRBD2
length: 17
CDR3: CSARAPGTSGRVGEQFF
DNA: TGCAGTGCTAGAGCCCCCGGGACTAGCGGGAGAGTGGGTGAGCAGTTCTTC